Ten or more counts support the clone carrying this T cell receptor (beta chain). The data are from a study of blood T cell repertoires in COVID-19. About the study: Acute-phase and convalescent COVID-19 samples originated in the United States, Italy and Spain. PBMCs, B-cell-depleted T cells, or T cells provided the cDNA or gDNA that made up the material.

In the original analysis: Amplification from reference gene primers served as the basis for estimated nucleated cell counts. Profiled with immunoSEQ multiplex PCR; TCRdb holds only in-frame clones, not every one. V and J calls and clone size are those listed in that table; D and trimming were worked out from the DNA. The table lists approximately 110,000 clones, 60% to 85% of them singletons. Per germline, CDR1 SGHVS and CDR2 FNYEAQ. Trimming cost V 4 bases and J 6 bases, with 19 bases left between them. This CDR3 spans 15 amino acids. Sequenced sample: peripheral blood. The TCR comes from a human donor in a cohort sampled during active or convalescent COVID-19. The chain joins TRBV7-6 to TRBJ2-7, with a tentative D call TRBD2 (7 bases). The CDR3 is CASSSRSIGGVEQYF. CDR3 DNA sequence: TGTGCCAGCAGCTCCCGAAGCATAGGGGGGGTCGAGCAGTACTTC. The variable domain in full, with the rest retrieved from reference TRBV7-6 and TRBJ2-7, is GAGVSQSPRYKVTKRGQDVALRCDPISGHVSLYWYRQALGQGPEFLTYFNYEAQQDKSGLPNDRFSAERPEGSISTLTIQRTEQRDSAMYRCASSSRSIGGVEQYFGPGTRLTVT.